The text below deals with one T cell receptor beta chain. The data belong to a study of blood T cells in healthy people across ages. Through a sample-barcoded 5' primer and a J-beta primer mix, a second PCR was run for about 6 to 12 cycles. TCRdb independently ran MiXCR on the 5' RACE reads; one entry per CDR3 protein. The sample records approximately 900,000 distinct CDR3 sequences, about 28% being singletons. Donors each provided ten milliliters of peripheral blood. V gave up 6 bases and J gave up 5 bases, with 14 bases separating them. Per the germline V gene, CDR1 is SGHAT and CDR2 is FQNNGV. This CDR3 region has 13 residues. The same specimen was also included in a second study, on T cells of mothers and their children. Per that study: All donors were healthy and Caucasian; they were a few mothers and their six children.

The clonotype was recovered from a woman aged 35 to 49 in good health. The chain recombines TRBV11-2 with TRBJ2-7; tentatively, D is TRBD1 (6 bases). Sequencing input: blood. CDR3 sequence (DNA): TGTGCCAGCAGGGGGGCAGAGATTAACGAGCAGTACTTC. Its protein product is CASRGAEINEQYF.